The 20 T cell receptor beta chains listed next were all sequenced from one sample in a study of cytomegalovirus exposure and HLA in healthy donors. The PCR had 60 Vbeta and 13 Jbeta primers. The table came from immunoSEQ multiplex PCR; TCRdb's copy has only in-frame clones and leaves some out. The sample consists of around 110,000 clones, 70% to 80% of them appearing once. What was sequenced was PBMCs. Receptors originate from a man aged 30 to 45 in good health and CMV-seropositive.

This clone has just one count. The chain combines TRBV7-6 with TRBJ2-1; TRBD2 might be the D (6 bases). The CDR3 is made up of 14 amino acids. Germline values: CDR1 SGHVS, CDR2 FNYEAQ. V lost 4 bases to trimming and J lost 15 bases, with 22 bases between them. CDR3 loop: CASSWEAGDEERFF. The CDR3 nucleotides read TGTGCCAGCAGCTGGGAGGCCGGGGACGAAGAACGGTTCTTC.

The CDR3 reads CASSPRGGSGRGTDTQYF. CDR3 DNA: TGTGCCAGCAGCCCCCGGGGTGGAAGCGGGAGGGGCACAGATACGCAGTATTTT. The chain joins TRBV11-3 to TRBJ2-3; 10 nucleotides agree with TRBD2. This CDR3 has 18 amino acids. V was pared by 5 bases and J by 1 base, with 12 bases of the junction left unmatched. Germline CDR1 reads SGHNT; CDR2 reads YENEEA.

The CDR3 bases are TGCAGCGTTGAAGATACTGGAAACACCATATATTTT. Protein product: CSVEDTGNTIYF. The rearrangement joins TRBV29-1 to TRBJ1-3; the D is unclear. Germline values: CDR1 SQVTM, CDR2 ANQGSEA. Deletions cut 0 bases from V and 2 bases from J, with 2 bases between. There are 12 residues in the CDR3.

This clone came up a few times. This chain joins TRBV25-1 and TRBJ2-1, with a tentative D call TRBD1 (5 bases). The germline V and J ends were trimmed by 8 bases and 0 bases, with 8 bases remaining between them. Germline V gives CDR1 MGHDK, CDR2 SYGVNS. The CDR3 spans 13 residues. The chain's CDR3 is CASQGASYNEQFF. The CDR3 DNA sequence: TGTGCCAGCCAAGGGGCCTCCTACAATGAGCAGTTCTTC.

This clone was counted a single time. The gene calls are TRBV11-2 and TRBJ1-3; 7 nucleotides match TRBD1. V shed 5 bases and J 2 bases; nucleotides not matched to a gene: 9. Looked up from germline, CDR1 is SGHAT and CDR2 is FQNNGV. CDR3 length equals 16 residues. CDR3 bases: TGTGCCAGCAGCATCGGGACAGCTCGCACTGGAAACACCATATATTTT. This gives the protein CASSIGTARTGNTIYF.

This rearrangement joins TRBV9 to TRBJ2-5; D gene uncertain. Per germline, CDR1 SGDLS and CDR2 YYNGEE. V was pared by 0 bases and J by 1 base, with 7 bases between. The CDR3 has 14 residues. This CDR3 is CASSVGEVQETQYF. The CDR3, as DNA: TGTGCCAGCAGCGTAGGAGAAGTCCAAGAGACCCAGTACTTC.

To note about this clone: The junction does not match germline at one end; this may be a read error. The genes are TRBV5-1 and TRBJ2-6, with D perhaps TRBD1 (5 bases). The CDR3 length is 15 residues. The germline V gene has CDR1 SGHRS and CDR2 YFSETQ. Written as DNA, the CDR3 is TGCGCCAGCAGCTACCGTCCCTCTGGGGCCAACGGCCTGACTTTC. Amino acid sequence: CASSYRPSGANGLTF.

The chain's CDR3 is CASSVTGNTEAFF. Written as DNA, the CDR3 is TGTGCCAGCAGTGTGACGGGGAACACTGAAGCTTTCTTT. V and J are TRBV6-1 and TRBJ1-1; unclear D gene. The CDR3 is 13 amino acids. V was clipped by 4 bases and J by 1 base, with 7 bases between them. CDR1 MNHNS and CDR2 SASEGT come from the germline V gene.

The V and J genes are TRBV7-3 and TRBJ2-5; tentative D call: TRBD2 (6 bases). CDR1 is SGHTA, CDR2 FQGTGA, per germline. V lost 5 bases, J lost 13 bases, and 17 bases lay in between. This CDR3 has 12 residues. CDR3 loop: CASSLNSGRMYF. The CDR3 DNA sequence: TGTGCCAGCAGCCTCAACTCAGGGAGGATGTACTTC.

The rearrangement uses TRBV18 and TRBJ2-1, with a possible D match to TRBD2 (6 bases). The germline V gene encodes CDR1 KGHSH and CDR2 LQKENI. This CDR3 spans 16 amino acids. V dropped 0 bases and J dropped 4 bases, with 13 bases sitting between them. CDR3 sequence: CASSPPAGLGYNEQFF. CDR3 DNA: TGTGCCAGCTCACCACCGGCGGGGCTAGGGTACAATGAGCAGTTCTTC.

The rearrangement joins TRBV10-3 to TRBJ2-5, with 7 bases aligning to TRBD2. V lost 10 bases to trimming and J lost 4 bases; unmatched junction nucleotides: 6. Germline V CDR1 and CDR2: ENHRY, SYGVKD. The CDR3 extends over 12 amino acids. CDR3 nucleotides: TGTGCCACTGACCCGGGGGGAGAGACCCAGTACTTC. Its protein product is CATDPGGETQYF.

In DNA, the CDR3 is TGTGCCGGGGATCGGGGAGGAGAGACCCAGTACTTC. Its protein product is CAGDRGGETQYF. The V gene is TRBV30, the J gene TRBJ2-5; possibly TRBD2 for D (6 bases). Trimming cost V 8 bases and J 4 bases, with 14 bases left between them. Germline V CDR1 and CDR2: GTSNPN, SVGIG (reference sequence). The CDR3 covers 12 residues.

This chain uses TRBV5-4 with TRBJ2-5; TRBD1 is a possible D gene (6 bases). The CDR3 consists of 16 residues. Between the trimmed V and J ends, which lost 4 bases and 4 bases, there was a span of 20 bases. Germline values: CDR1 SGHNT, CDR2 YYREEE (reference sequence). CDR3 sequence (DNA): TGTGCCAGCAGCCCCCGGTGGCAGGGGTTTAGAGAGACCCAGTACTTC. Its protein is CASSPRWQGFRETQYF.

This sequence joins TRBV5-1 and TRBJ2-3; D is unclear. The CDR3 extends over 15 amino acids. V lost 0 bases to trimming and J lost 4 bases, with 12 bases between them. From germline, CDR1 is SGHRS and CDR2 YFSETQ. The CDR3 DNA reads as TGCGCCAGCAGCTTGGACGGAGCAGCCCCAGATACGCAGTATTTT. Encoded protein: CASSLDGAAPDTQYF.

V gene TRBV29-1 combines with J gene TRBJ2-5; perhaps TRBD2 as D (5 bases). Germline CDR1 SQVTM, CDR2 ANQGSEA. V was pared by 3 bases and J by 5 bases, with 13 bases between. CDR3 length: 13 amino acids. In DNA, the CDR3 is TGCAGCGTTGAGCCGGGGTTCGGCGAGACCCAGTACTTC. It translates to CSVEPGFGETQYF.

V and J are TRBV7-9 and TRBJ1-1, with D unresolved. V gave up 1 base and J gave up 8 bases, with 14 bases separating them. From germline, CDR1 is SEHNR and CDR2 FQNEAQ (reference sequence). This CDR3 is built from 14 residues. For the CDR3, the DNA is TGTGCCAGCAGCTTAGATCGTAAACCAGGCGAAGCTTTCTTT. Protein sequence: CASSLDRKPGEAFF.

The chain has TRBV27 and TRBJ1-3; 10 bases map to TRBD1. The V and J ends lost 6 bases and 5 bases, in that order; junction bases with no gene match: 4. The CDR3 is 14 residues long. Germline V lookup: CDR1 MNHEY, CDR2 SMNVEV (reference sequence). DNA for the CDR3: TGTGCCAGCAGCCCGACAGGGGGCCGAAACACCATATATTTT. It translates to CASSPTGGRNTIYF.

This clone was observed a handful of times. The V call is TRBV5-6, the J call TRBJ2-1, with D tentatively TRBD2 (6 bases). The CDR3 is 17 residues long. The ends were cut back, 0 bases at V and 0 bases at J, with 13 bases in the middle. CDR1 is SGHDT, CDR2 YYEEEE, per germline. The CDR3 loop is CASSLGLAISSYNEQFF. CDR3 bases: TGTGCCAGCAGCTTGGGCCTAGCGATTAGCTCCTACAATGAGCAGTTCTTC.

The chain carries TRBV4-2 and TRBJ2-3, with D uncertain. Germline V lookup: CDR1 LGHNA, CDR2 YNFKEQ. This CDR3 is built from 13 residues. Deletions cut 0 bases from V and 4 bases from J, with 5 bases between. The CDR3 nucleotides read TGTGCCAGCAGCCAAGATCCGGCAGATACGCAGTATTTT. This gives the protein CASSQDPADTQYF.

This clone was recorded a few times. The rearrangement links TRBV28 to TRBJ2-7; D is perhaps TRBD2 (6 bases). Deletions cut 5 bases from V and 12 bases from J, with 20 bases between. CDR3 length: 13 residues. The germline V gene encodes CDR1 MDHEN and CDR2 SYDVKM. The CDR3 region has the DNA TGTGCCAGCAGTCTACTCTTGCGGAGGGTTCGGTACTTC. Its protein is CASSLLLRRVRYF.